A selection of T cell receptor beta chains follows, all from one sample in a study of graft-versus-host responses after intestinal transplantation. Here immunoSEQ multiplex PCR was the method, and the copy in TCRdb shows in-frame clones only, minus some. The sample has tens of thousands of clones; approximately 93% are singletons. The starting material was PBMCs, obtained 156 days after intestinal transplant. These TCRs come from a human patient who received an intestinal transplant, so some T cells may come from the graft donor. CDR3s include the opening cysteine and the closing phenylalanine or tryptophan. D genes are given only for firm matches. Only part of the rows carry a size: once, few, many, or a class if the clone is expanded.

j_call: TRBJ1-1
d_call: NA
clone_size: NA
v_call: TRBV7-9
cdr3_aa: CASTADTGTTEAFF
cdr3_nt: TGTGCCAGCACCGCCGACACAGGGACCACTGAAGCTTTCTTT

j_call: TRBJ2-3
d_call: TRBD2
clone_size: NA
v_call: TRBV5-4
cdr3_aa: CASSRGLAGVTDTQYF
cdr3_nt: TGTGCCAGCAGCCGAGGACTAGCGGGGGTCACAGATACGCAGTATTTT

j_call: TRBJ2-7
d_call: NA
clone_size: NA
v_call: TRBV19
cdr3_aa: CASSRLSGRTYEQYF
cdr3_nt: TGTGCCAGTAGTCGATTATCGGGCAGAACCTACGAGCAGTACTTC

j_call: TRBJ2-2
d_call: TRBD1
clone_size: once
v_call: TRBV9
cdr3_aa: CASSPDRGPGELFF
cdr3_nt: TGTGCCAGCAGCCCGGACAGGGGGCCCGGGGAGCTGTTTTTT

j_call: TRBJ2-1
d_call: TRBD2
clone_size: NA
v_call: TRBV18
cdr3_aa: CASSPQGSGGYEQFF
cdr3_nt: TGTGCCAGCTCACCACAGGGAAGCGGGGGGTATGAGCAGTTCTTC

j_call: TRBJ2-2
d_call: TRBD1
clone_size: NA
v_call: TRBV5-1
cdr3_aa: CASSLGQGNTGELFF
cdr3_nt: TGCGCCAGCAGCTTGGGACAGGGAAACACCGGGGAGCTGTTTTTT

j_call: TRBJ1-3
d_call: NA
clone_size: once
v_call: TRBV19
cdr3_aa: CASSRTEVVGNTIYF
cdr3_nt: TGTGCCAGTAGTCGGACAGAAGTGGTTGGAAACACCATATATTTT

j_call: TRBJ1-4
d_call: NA
clone_size: once
v_call: TRBV6-5
cdr3_aa: CASSTPRVEKLFF
cdr3_nt: TGTGCCAGCAGTACTCCTCGGGTTGAAAAACTGTTTTTT

j_call: TRBJ2-2
d_call: NA
clone_size: NA
v_call: TRBV5-1
cdr3_aa: CASSLGAGGNTGELFF
cdr3_nt: TGCGCCAGCAGCTTGGGTGCTGGGGGCAACACCGGGGAGCTGTTTTTT

j_call: TRBJ2-7
d_call: NA
clone_size: NA
v_call: TRBV5-1
cdr3_aa: CASSSGTRVYEQYF
cdr3_nt: TGCGCCAGCAGCTCCGGGACCAGAGTCTACGAGCAGTACTTC

j_call: TRBJ2-5
d_call: TRBD2
clone_size: NA
v_call: TRBV6-1
cdr3_aa: CASSFRLAGETQYF
cdr3_nt: TGTGCCAGCAGTTTTAGACTAGCTGGCGAGACCCAGTACTTC

j_call: TRBJ1-2
d_call: NA
clone_size: NA
v_call: TRBV6-6
cdr3_aa: CASSRRERAYGYTF
cdr3_nt: TGTGCCAGCAGCCGCAGGGAACGGGCCTATGGCTACACCTTC

j_call: TRBJ2-1
d_call: NA
clone_size: NA
v_call: TRBV6-1
cdr3_aa: CASSHRNRDNEQFF
cdr3_nt: TGTGCCAGCAGTCACCGAAACAGGGACAATGAGCAGTTCTTC

j_call: TRBJ2-7
d_call: NA
clone_size: NA
v_call: TRBV6-5
cdr3_aa: CASNWEGVVYEQYF
cdr3_nt: TGTGCCAGCAATTGGGAGGGGGTTGTCTACGAGCAGTACTTC

j_call: TRBJ1-2
d_call: NA
clone_size: NA
v_call: TRBV10-2
cdr3_aa: CASSESKDNYGYTF
cdr3_nt: TGCGCCAGCAGTGAGTCGAAGGACAACTATGGCTACACCTTC

j_call: TRBJ1-2
d_call: TRBD1
clone_size: few
v_call: TRBV5-6
cdr3_aa: CASSLGAGGGYTF
cdr3_nt: TGTGCCAGCAGCTTGGGGGCAGGGGGTGGCTACACCTTC

j_call: TRBJ2-6
d_call: NA
clone_size: NA
v_call: TRBV13
cdr3_aa: CATAGGTQSVANVLTF
cdr3_nt: TGTGCCACCGCAGGGGGGACTCAGTCTGTGGCCAACGTCCTGACTTTC

j_call: TRBJ2-7
d_call: NA
clone_size: NA
v_call: TRBV5-7
cdr3_aa: CASSDRDTRPHGQYF
cdr3_nt: TGTGCCAGCAGCGATCGGGACACGCGACCGCACGGGCAGTACTTC

j_call: TRBJ2-4
d_call: NA
clone_size: NA
v_call: TRBV11-2
cdr3_aa: CASSLQGGLAKNIQYF
cdr3_nt: TGTGCCAGCAGCCTCCAGGGAGGACTAGCCAAAAACATTCAGTACTTC

j_call: TRBJ1-6
d_call: NA
clone_size: NA
v_call: TRBV5-6
cdr3_aa: CASSLDSNSPLHF
cdr3_nt: TGTGCCAGCAGCTTGGACAGTAATTCACCCCTCCACTTT

j_call: TRBJ1-1
d_call: TRBD1
clone_size: NA
v_call: TRBV19
cdr3_aa: CASRQGGNTEAFF
cdr3_nt: TGTGCCAGCCGACAGGGGGGGAACACTGAAGCTTTCTTT

j_call: TRBJ2-1
d_call: NA
clone_size: NA
v_call: TRBV5-6
cdr3_aa: CASSFGGWASRYNEQFF
cdr3_nt: TGTGCCAGCAGCTTTGGTGGTTGGGCTAGCAGATACAATGAGCAGTTCTTC

j_call: TRBJ2-7
d_call: TRBD2
clone_size: NA
v_call: TRBV15
cdr3_aa: CATSPRLAGEHEQYF
cdr3_nt: TGTGCCACCAGCCCCAGACTAGCGGGAGAACACGAGCAGTACTTC

j_call: TRBJ2-7
d_call: NA
clone_size: NA
v_call: TRBV27
cdr3_aa: CASSFGVVGNEQYF
cdr3_nt: TGTGCCAGCAGTTTCGGGGTAGTGGGGAACGAGCAGTACTTC

j_call: TRBJ2-7
d_call: NA
clone_size: NA
v_call: TRBV28
cdr3_aa: CAGGDTGIYEQYF
cdr3_nt: TGTGCCGGGGGGGACACCGGGATTTACGAGCAGTACTTC

j_call: TRBJ1-2
d_call: NA
clone_size: few
v_call: TRBV6-1
cdr3_aa: CASSELDRRNYGYTF
cdr3_nt: TGTGCCAGCAGTGAATTGGACCGCCGTAACTATGGCTACACCTTC

j_call: TRBJ2-5
d_call: TRBD2
clone_size: NA
v_call: TRBV7-9
cdr3_aa: CASSLAGGKETQYF
cdr3_nt: TGTGCCAGCAGCTTAGCGGGGGGGAAAGAGACCCAGTACTTC

j_call: TRBJ2-2
d_call: NA
clone_size: NA
v_call: TRBV7-7
cdr3_aa: CASSLAPGASNTGELFF
cdr3_nt: TGTGCCAGCAGCTTAGCACCCGGGGCGAGTAACACCGGGGAGCTGTTTTTT

j_call: TRBJ2-4
d_call: NA
clone_size: NA
v_call: TRBV19
cdr3_aa: CARRWDPAFLSPAKNIQYF
cdr3_nt: TGTGCCAGAAGATGGGACCCCGCCTTTCTTTCTCCGGCCAAAAACATTCAGTACTTC

j_call: TRBJ2-3
d_call: TRBD2
clone_size: NA
v_call: TRBV19
cdr3_aa: CASTPAGGTDTQYF
cdr3_nt: TGTGCCAGCACGCCAGCGGGGGGCACAGATACGCAGTATTTT

j_call: TRBJ2-7
d_call: NA
clone_size: NA
v_call: TRBV5-5
cdr3_aa: CASSLAGPTTEQYF
cdr3_nt: TGTGCCAGCAGCTTGGCTGGGCCCACTACCGAGCAGTACTTC

j_call: TRBJ1-2
d_call: NA
clone_size: NA
v_call: TRBV27
cdr3_aa: CASSYNPGVSGYTF
cdr3_nt: TGTGCCAGCAGTTACAACCCAGGGGTATCAGGCTACACCTTC